This T cell receptor beta chain appears in the sequencing data of a study of blood T cell repertoires in COVID-19. Sequencing used immunoSEQ multiplex PCR; TCRdb keeps in-frame clones, though not all of them. The repertoire holds approximately 150,000 clones, with roughly 87% as singletons. This CDR3 is built from 12 residues. The germline CDR1 and CDR2 sequences are MGHRA and YSYEKL. The V and J ends lost 4 bases and 9 bases, in that order; junction bases with no gene match: 4. The TCR was taken from a human donor in a cohort sampled during active COVID-19. Sequencing used peripheral blood. The chain joins TRBV4-1 to TRBJ2-3, with 7 bases lining up with TRBD2. The DNA for the CDR3 is TGCGCCAGCAGCCGGGGCGGGGGAACGCAGTATTTT. It translates to CASSRGGGTQYF.